A selection of T cell receptor beta chains follows, all from one sample in a study of blood T cell repertoires in COVID-19. Sequenced by immunoSEQ multiplex PCR; TCRdb stores in-frame clones only, minus some. This sample carries about 140,000 clones, 85% to 90% of them seen once, and the ten largest clones take less than 2%. Material for sequencing was peripheral blood. The receptors here all came from a woman aged 55 to 70 with acute or convalescent COVID-19. Both conserved end residues are trimmed from each CDR3. The order of the fields is V gene, D gene, J gene, CDR3 protein. The D gene is left open where the match is weak.

v_call: TRBV12-3/TRBV12-4; d_call: -; j_call: TRBJ1-2; cdr3_aa: ASSLGEPNGYT
v_call: TRBV5-1; d_call: -; j_call: TRBJ2-5; cdr3_aa: ASSWQVYQETQY
v_call: TRBV25-1; d_call: -; j_call: TRBJ1-4; cdr3_aa: ASSESPRGRKNEKLF
v_call: TRBV3-1/TRBV3-2; d_call: TRBD1; j_call: TRBJ2-6; cdr3_aa: ASSQGGTGSSGANVLT
v_call: TRBV11-2; d_call: TRBD2; j_call: TRBJ2-5; cdr3_aa: ASRVLAGHETQY
v_call: TRBV7-7; d_call: TRBD2; j_call: TRBJ2-2; cdr3_aa: ASSLSLAGDTGELF
v_call: TRBV24-1; d_call: TRBD1; j_call: TRBJ2-2; cdr3_aa: ATSDQHRGRVTGELF
v_call: TRBV6-5; d_call: TRBD1; j_call: TRBJ1-6; cdr3_aa: ASSYSVRGQSPLH
v_call: TRBV18; d_call: TRBD1; j_call: TRBJ2-7; cdr3_aa: ASSPGQAKGEQY
v_call: TRBV7-9; d_call: -; j_call: TRBJ2-3; cdr3_aa: ASSLALVTTDTQY
v_call: TRBV6-5; d_call: TRBD1; j_call: TRBJ2-5; cdr3_aa: ASTEDRRRETQY
v_call: TRBV6-5; d_call: -; j_call: TRBJ2-7; cdr3_aa: ASSYSAGHEQY
v_call: TRBV21-1; d_call: -; j_call: TRBJ1-6; cdr3_aa: ASRTDRALSSYNSPLH
v_call: TRBV18; d_call: -; j_call: TRBJ1-5; cdr3_aa: ASSPAAGNQPQH
v_call: TRBV27; d_call: TRBD1; j_call: TRBJ2-3; cdr3_aa: ASTGAGTAEDTQY
v_call: TRBV2; d_call: -; j_call: TRBJ2-7; cdr3_aa: ASSRQGSYEQY
v_call: TRBV10-2; d_call: -; j_call: TRBJ1-1; cdr3_aa: ASSDLGATTEAF
v_call: TRBV10-3; d_call: TRBD1; j_call: TRBJ2-1; cdr3_aa: AIRQGQGAYNEQF
v_call: TRBV2; d_call: TRBD1; j_call: TRBJ1-2; cdr3_aa: ASNPGGVSYGYT
v_call: TRBV6-2/TRBV6-3; d_call: TRBD1; j_call: TRBJ2-1; cdr3_aa: ASSKNPGTGGGGYNEQF
v_call: TRBV27; d_call: TRBD1; j_call: TRBJ1-5; cdr3_aa: ASSPRRIQMDRGYQPQH
v_call: TRBV3-1/TRBV3-2; d_call: TRBD2; j_call: TRBJ2-5; cdr3_aa: ASSQEGLAGVLGQY
v_call: TRBV2; d_call: TRBD2; j_call: TRBJ2-3; cdr3_aa: ASSRGGTDTQY
v_call: TRBV5-1; d_call: TRBD2; j_call: TRBJ2-3; cdr3_aa: ASSWASGGSFPTDTQY
v_call: TRBV5-1; d_call: -; j_call: TRBJ2-5; cdr3_aa: ASSLGALNPAAQETQY
v_call: TRBV7-2; d_call: -; j_call: TRBJ2-5; cdr3_aa: ASSWTIGETQY
v_call: TRBV28; d_call: TRBD1; j_call: TRBJ1-1; cdr3_aa: ASSSGQGGTEAF
v_call: TRBV6-5; d_call: TRBD1; j_call: TRBJ1-5; cdr3_aa: ASRRQGPDQPQH
v_call: TRBV28; d_call: -; j_call: TRBJ1-1; cdr3_aa: ATRQQAGTEAF
v_call: TRBV7-3; d_call: -; j_call: TRBJ2-1; cdr3_aa: ASSLERFEPYNEQF
v_call: TRBV13; d_call: TRBD2; j_call: TRBJ2-7; cdr3_aa: ASSPRTSYYEQY
v_call: TRBV28; d_call: -; j_call: TRBJ1-2; cdr3_aa: ASLAGRRGYT
v_call: TRBV7-9; d_call: TRBD1; j_call: TRBJ2-1; cdr3_aa: ASSGGWDRAYNEQF
v_call: TRBV3-1/TRBV3-2; d_call: -; j_call: TRBJ1-1; cdr3_aa: ASSQDRRRARGF
v_call: TRBV12-5; d_call: -; j_call: TRBJ1-1; cdr3_aa: ASGLLGAASTEAF
v_call: TRBV5-1; d_call: -; j_call: TRBJ2-2; cdr3_aa: ASSLTRNTGELF
v_call: TRBV3-1/TRBV3-2; d_call: -; j_call: TRBJ1-2; cdr3_aa: ASSQRGSYGYT
v_call: TRBV18; d_call: TRBD2; j_call: TRBJ2-1; cdr3_aa: ASSPEASGVYNEQF
v_call: TRBV5-8; d_call: -; j_call: TRBJ1-6; cdr3_aa: ASSRLETYNSPLH
v_call: TRBV6-2/TRBV6-3; d_call: TRBD2; j_call: TRBJ2-5; cdr3_aa: ASSYDGLAGRSQY
v_call: TRBV3-1/TRBV3-2; d_call: -; j_call: TRBJ1-1; cdr3_aa: ASSQLDSEAF
v_call: TRBV3-1/TRBV3-2; d_call: -; j_call: TRBJ1-5; cdr3_aa: ASSQGQLIGAQH
v_call: TRBV6-6; d_call: -; j_call: TRBJ1-5; cdr3_aa: ASRLGGAGQPQH
v_call: TRBV9; d_call: TRBD1; j_call: TRBJ2-2; cdr3_aa: ASTHGQGYTGELF
v_call: TRBV4-1; d_call: TRBD1; j_call: TRBJ1-2; cdr3_aa: ASRPTGGSGGYT
v_call: TRBV7-2; d_call: -; j_call: TRBJ2-2; cdr3_aa: ASSLRQRTGELF
v_call: TRBV7-9; d_call: TRBD1; j_call: TRBJ1-4; cdr3_aa: ASSPRAETGGDEKLF
v_call: TRBV10-2; d_call: TRBD1; j_call: TRBJ1-1; cdr3_aa: ASSADRVQAF
v_call: TRBV2; d_call: -; j_call: TRBJ2-3; cdr3_aa: ASSLAGLKTDTQY
v_call: TRBV13; d_call: -; j_call: TRBJ2-4; cdr3_aa: ASSLGQGGNIQY
v_call: TRBV27; d_call: -; j_call: TRBJ1-2; cdr3_aa: ASRDRGGANYGYT
v_call: TRBV6-2/TRBV6-3; d_call: -; j_call: TRBJ2-1; cdr3_aa: ASSPIIVNEQF
v_call: TRBV3-1/TRBV3-2; d_call: TRBD1; j_call: TRBJ2-2; cdr3_aa: ASSQIPGQGATGELF
v_call: TRBV20-1; d_call: -; j_call: TRBJ1-5; cdr3_aa: SASFTLVGSQPQH
v_call: TRBV7-2; d_call: -; j_call: TRBJ1-5; cdr3_aa: ASSPQGPQSNQPQH
v_call: TRBV9; d_call: TRBD2; j_call: TRBJ2-5; cdr3_aa: ASSSKTSGTSGQETQY